One sample yielded the 11 T cell receptor beta chains listed below, sequenced in a study of blood T cell repertoires in COVID-19 (TCRdb year 2020). Library prep was done by the immunoSEQ multiplex PCR assay. TCRdb holds this immuneACCESS table with in-frame rearrangements only. Some clones are missing; in checked studies, unresolved V genes explain under half, and the rest has no known cause. Within this sample are a few hundred thousand clones, with 90% of them counted one time only. The top ten clonotypes cover 1.5% to 2% of the sample. Specimen: PBMCs or T cells enriched from blood (not recorded which). The source is a woman between 18 and 30 years old with acute COVID-19.

The chain links TRBV19 to TRBJ1-2; D is uncertain. Trimming cost V 6 bases and J 4 bases, with 24 bases left between them. Germline assignment: CDR1 LNHDA and CDR2 SQIVND (reference sequence). The CDR3 is 17 amino acids. The CDR3 nucleotides read TGTGCCAGTAGAACGCCTGGCCTAACTTCGGGTGGCTATGGCTACACCTTC. It encodes CASRTPGLTSGGYGYTF.

The sample holds one count of this clone. This chain links TRBV5-1 with TRBJ2-1; a possible D gene is TRBD2 (6 bases). Trimming removed 4 bases from V and 9 bases from J, with 26 bases in between. The CDR3 totals 17 residues. Germline V lookup: CDR1 SGHRS, CDR2 YFSETQ. The CDR3, as DNA: TGCGCCAGCAGCAAGAACCCGCCGGGACTTACAAACCTTGAGCAGTTCTTC. Translated, it gives CASSKNPPGLTNLEQFF.

The chain has TRBV30 and TRBJ2-3; the D gene is possibly TRBD2 (6 bases). The V and J ends lost 5 bases and 8 bases respectively, with 20 bases between them. The CDR3 consists of 14 residues. The germline CDR1 and CDR2 sequences are GTSNPN and SVGIG (reference sequence). CDR3 sequence: CAWAWGLSVGTQYF. As DNA, the CDR3 is TGTGCCTGGGCTTGGGGACTCTCAGTCGGTACGCAGTATTTT.

A remark on this clone: Other DNA sequences in the same sample also yield this CDR3. The chain couples TRBV5-1 to TRBJ2-7; D is unresolved. The V gene's germline CDR1 is SGHRS and CDR2 YFSETQ. The CDR3 runs to 13 residues. The V end lost 0 bases, the J end lost 3 bases, and 7 bases lay between the germline ends. The CDR3 here is CASSLGEFYEQYF. The CDR3 DNA is TGCGCCAGCAGCTTGGGCGAATTCTACGAGCAGTACTTC.

This chain links TRBV7-9 with TRBJ2-7; no clear D. V lost 5 bases, J lost 3 bases, and 8 bases lay in between. Per germline, CDR1 SEHNR and CDR2 FQNEAQ (reference sequence). This CDR3 contains 12 residues. CDR3 protein: CASSPRFYEQYF. The CDR3 DNA sequence: TGTGCCAGCAGCCCGCGGTTCTACGAGCAGTACTTC.

The CDR3 DNA sequence: TGCAGCGTTGAAGAGAAACGTGACGGGGGTGTCGTCCTGACTTTC. It yields the protein CSVEEKRDGGVVLTF. This chain uses TRBV29-1 with TRBJ2-6; tentative D call: TRBD2 (6 bases). Looked up from germline, CDR1 is SQVTM and CDR2 is ANQGSEA. V lost 0 bases and J lost 12, with 18 bases in between. The CDR3 runs 15 residues.

V usage is TRBV9 and J usage is TRBJ2-2, with 8 bases aligning to TRBD2. The CDR3 length is 16 residues. V gave up 0 bases and J gave up 7 bases; unmatched junction bases: 8. Germline assignment: CDR1 SGDLS and CDR2 YYNGEE. DNA for the CDR3: TGTGCCAGCAGCGTAGGAGGAGCGGGAGTCGACGGGGAGCTGTTTTTT. This encodes CASSVGGAGVDGELFF.

As for this clone: An end of the junction differs from the germline gene, which may be a read error. The chain links TRBV3-1 (or the pseudogene TRBV3-2) to TRBJ2-1; 10 nucleotides match TRBD2. CDR1 and CDR2 from the germline V gene are LGHDT and YNNKEL (reference sequence). The CDR3 spans 14 residues. The CDR3 DNA reads TGTGCCAGCAGCCAAGGACTAGCGGGCCGGGAGCCGTTCTTC. Protein sequence: CASSQGLAGREPFF.

The rearrangement uses TRBV6-1 and TRBJ1-2; D gene ambiguous. This CDR3 spans 15 amino acids. V gave up 2 bases and J gave up 5 bases, with 15 bases separating them. From germline, CDR1 is MNHNS and CDR2 SASEGT. CDR3 coding DNA: TGTGCCAGCAGTGAAATAGGGTACCCGGGATATGGCTACACCTTC. Amino acid sequence: CASSEIGYPGYGYTF.

The chain joins TRBV30 to TRBJ2-1, with 12 bases fitting TRBD2. Germline CDR1 is GTSNPN and CDR2 is SVGIG (reference sequence). CDR3 length: 15 amino acids. After removal of 1 base from V and 5 bases from J, the junction contained 3 bases not matched to a gene. CDR3 region: CAWSGLAGVNNEQFF. CDR3 bases: TGTGCCTGGAGTGGACTAGCGGGAGTCAACAATGAGCAGTTCTTC.

This sequence joins TRBV28 and TRBJ1-2, with 7 bases aligning to TRBD1. CDR1 is MDHEN, CDR2 SYDVKM, per germline. J was trimmed by 8 bases and V by 6 bases; bases with no gene match: 6. The CDR3 length is 12 residues. CDR3 sequence (DNA): TGTGCCAGCAGAACAGGGGCGGGGGGCTACACCTTC. It codes for CASRTGAGGYTF.